This entry concerns a single T cell receptor beta chain. The CDR3 extends over 12 amino acids. V gave up 1 base and J gave up 2 bases, with 2 bases separating them. Germline CDR1 SEHNR, CDR2 FQNEAQ (reference sequence). The sample originates from a study of graft-versus-host responses after intestinal transplantation. Study-level findings and limits: Early post-transplant falls in HvG clones accompanied the peak levels of circulating GvH clones. GvH clones were identified in recipient marrow, with some first appearing in ileum or blood.

Measured with immunoSEQ multiplex PCR; TCRdb has only the in-frame clones, and not every one. The data show about 10,000 clones, 30% to 40% seen once. Co-plating was performed using approximately 200,000 CFSE-labeled responder cells and approximately 200,000 irradiated, violet-dye-labeled stimulator cells. The responders that had proliferated, CFSE-low CD3+CD4+ and CD3+CD8+ cells, were sorted after the reaction. The specimen was alloreactive CD4+ T cells from a mixed lymphocyte reaction culture, collected before transplantation. The subset was: CFSE-low proliferating T cells sorted from approximately 6-day pre-transplant mixed lymphocyte reaction (GvH or HvG direction). This clonotype was obtained from a human patient who was an organ donor for intestinal transplantation. V is TRBV7-9 and J is TRBJ2-5, with D hard to call. The CDR3 nucleotides are TGTGCCAGCAGCTTAGGACAAGAGACCCAGTACTTC. The encoded protein is CASSLGQETQYF.